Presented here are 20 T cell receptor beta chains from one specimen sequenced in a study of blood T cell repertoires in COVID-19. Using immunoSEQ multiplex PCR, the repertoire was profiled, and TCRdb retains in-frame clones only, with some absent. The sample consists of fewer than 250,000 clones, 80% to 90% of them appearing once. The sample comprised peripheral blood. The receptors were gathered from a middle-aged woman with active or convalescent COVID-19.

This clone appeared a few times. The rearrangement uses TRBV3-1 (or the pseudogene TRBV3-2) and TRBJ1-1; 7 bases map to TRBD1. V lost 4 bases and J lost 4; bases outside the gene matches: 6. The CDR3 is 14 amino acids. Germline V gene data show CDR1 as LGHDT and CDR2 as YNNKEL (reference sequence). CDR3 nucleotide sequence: TGTGCCAGCAGCCCCCGCGCAGGGGGCACTGAAGCTTTCTTT. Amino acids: CASSPRAGGTEAFF.

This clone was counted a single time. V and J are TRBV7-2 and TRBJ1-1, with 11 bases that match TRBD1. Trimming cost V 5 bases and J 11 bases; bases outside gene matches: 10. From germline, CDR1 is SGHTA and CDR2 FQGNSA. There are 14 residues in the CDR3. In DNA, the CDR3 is TGTGCCAGCAGCCTGATGGGGACAGGGGGGTGGGCTTTCTTT. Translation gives CASSLMGTGGWAFF.

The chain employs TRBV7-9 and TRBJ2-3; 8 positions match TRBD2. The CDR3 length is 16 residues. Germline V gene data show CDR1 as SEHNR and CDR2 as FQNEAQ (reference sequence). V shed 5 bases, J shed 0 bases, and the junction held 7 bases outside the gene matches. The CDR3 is CASSLVAGTSTDTQYF. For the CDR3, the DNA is TGTGCCAGCAGCCTCGTAGCGGGAACTAGCACAGATACGCAGTATTTT.

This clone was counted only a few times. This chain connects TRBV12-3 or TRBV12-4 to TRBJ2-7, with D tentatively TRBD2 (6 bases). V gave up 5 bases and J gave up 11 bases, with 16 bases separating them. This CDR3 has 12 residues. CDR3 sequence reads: CASSGTVLRKYF. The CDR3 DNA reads TGTGCCAGCAGTGGGACTGTCCTCCGCAAGTACTTC.

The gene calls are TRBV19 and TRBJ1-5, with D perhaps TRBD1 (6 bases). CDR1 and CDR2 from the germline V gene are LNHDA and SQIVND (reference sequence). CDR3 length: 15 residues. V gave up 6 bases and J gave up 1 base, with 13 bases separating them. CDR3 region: CASSTGWGSNQPQHF. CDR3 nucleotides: TGTGCCAGTAGCACAGGGTGGGGAAGCAATCAGCCCCAGCATTTT.

CDR3 region: CASSRAPQGAGGYTF. In nucleotides, the CDR3 is TGTGCCAGCAGTCGAGCTCCACAGGGGGCTGGAGGCTACACCTTC. The V gene is TRBV6-5, the J gene TRBJ1-2; 9 bases agree with TRBD1. The V gene's germline CDR1 is MNHEY and CDR2 SVGAGI. J was trimmed by 8 bases and V by 5 bases; bases with no gene match: 12. The CDR3 has 15 amino acids.

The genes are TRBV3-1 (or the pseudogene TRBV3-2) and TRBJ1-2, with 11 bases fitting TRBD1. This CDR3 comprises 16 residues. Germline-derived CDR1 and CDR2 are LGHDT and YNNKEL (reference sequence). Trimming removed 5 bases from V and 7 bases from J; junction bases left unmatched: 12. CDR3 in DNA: TGTGCCAGCAGCAACTTCGGACAGGGGGCAATCAGTGGCTACACCTTC. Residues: CASSNFGQGAISGYTF.

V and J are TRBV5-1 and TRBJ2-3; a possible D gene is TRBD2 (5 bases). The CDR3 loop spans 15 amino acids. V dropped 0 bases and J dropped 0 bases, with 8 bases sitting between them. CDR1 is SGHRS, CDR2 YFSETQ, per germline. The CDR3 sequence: CASSLEQRSTDTQYF. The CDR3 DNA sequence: TGCGCCAGCAGCTTGGAGCAGCGGAGCACAGATACGCAGTATTTT.

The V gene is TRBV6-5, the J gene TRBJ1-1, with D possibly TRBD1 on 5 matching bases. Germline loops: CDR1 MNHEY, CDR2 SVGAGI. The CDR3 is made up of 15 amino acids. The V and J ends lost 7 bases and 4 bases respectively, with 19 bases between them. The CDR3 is CASTPTVRSATEAFF. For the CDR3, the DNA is TGTGCCAGCACCCCGACAGTGAGATCTGCCACTGAAGCTTTCTTT.

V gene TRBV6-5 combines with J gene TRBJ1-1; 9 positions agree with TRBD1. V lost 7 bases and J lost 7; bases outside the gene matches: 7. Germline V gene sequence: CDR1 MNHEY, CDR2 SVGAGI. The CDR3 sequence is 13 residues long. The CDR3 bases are TGTGCCAGCACGCGGGACAGGGTCGTTGAAGCTTTCTTT. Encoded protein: CASTRDRVVEAFF.

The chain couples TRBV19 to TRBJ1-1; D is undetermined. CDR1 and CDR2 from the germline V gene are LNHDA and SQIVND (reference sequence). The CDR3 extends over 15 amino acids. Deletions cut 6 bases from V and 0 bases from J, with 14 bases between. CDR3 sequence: CASRPLSELNTEAFF. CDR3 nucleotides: TGTGCCAGTAGACCCCTTAGCGAGTTGAACACTGAAGCTTTCTTT.

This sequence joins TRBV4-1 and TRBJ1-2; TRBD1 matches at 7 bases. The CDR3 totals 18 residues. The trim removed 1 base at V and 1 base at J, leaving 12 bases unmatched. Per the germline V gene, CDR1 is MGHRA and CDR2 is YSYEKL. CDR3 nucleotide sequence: TGCGCCAGCAGCCAAGGATTGACAGGGCCCTCCTATAACTATGGCTACACCTTC. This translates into CASSQGLTGPSYNYGYTF.

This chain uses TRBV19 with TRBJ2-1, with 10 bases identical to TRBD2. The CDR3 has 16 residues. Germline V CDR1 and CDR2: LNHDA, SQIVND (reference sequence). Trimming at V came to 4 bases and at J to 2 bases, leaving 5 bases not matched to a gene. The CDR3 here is CASSTLLAGPYNEQFF. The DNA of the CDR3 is TGTGCCAGTAGTACCCTACTAGCGGGGCCCTACAATGAGCAGTTCTTC.

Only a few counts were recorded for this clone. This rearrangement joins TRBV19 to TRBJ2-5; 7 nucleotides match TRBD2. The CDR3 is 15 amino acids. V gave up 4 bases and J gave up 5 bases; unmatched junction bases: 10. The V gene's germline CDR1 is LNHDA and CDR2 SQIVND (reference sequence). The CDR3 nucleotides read TGTGCCAGTAGTACCCCGCGGACTAGATCTGAGACCCAGTACTTC. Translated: CASSTPRTRSETQYF.

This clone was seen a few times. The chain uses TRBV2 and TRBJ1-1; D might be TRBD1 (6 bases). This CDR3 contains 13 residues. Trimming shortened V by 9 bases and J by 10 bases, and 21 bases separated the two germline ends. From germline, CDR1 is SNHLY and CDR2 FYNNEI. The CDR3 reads CASRGGEAGRAFF. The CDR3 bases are TGTGCCAGTAGGGGGGGGGAGGCAGGGAGAGCTTTCTTT.

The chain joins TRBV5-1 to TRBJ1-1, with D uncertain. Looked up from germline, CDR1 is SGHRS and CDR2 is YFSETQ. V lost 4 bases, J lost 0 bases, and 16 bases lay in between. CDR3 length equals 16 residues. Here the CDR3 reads CASSETLPAVNTEAFF. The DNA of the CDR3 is TGCGCCAGCAGCGAGACGTTACCGGCGGTGAACACTGAAGCTTTCTTT.

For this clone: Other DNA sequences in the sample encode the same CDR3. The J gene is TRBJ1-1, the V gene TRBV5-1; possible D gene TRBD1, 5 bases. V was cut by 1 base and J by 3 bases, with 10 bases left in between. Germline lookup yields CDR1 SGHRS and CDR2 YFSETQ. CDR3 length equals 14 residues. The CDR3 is CASSLYRGHTEAFF. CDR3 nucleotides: TGCGCCAGCAGCTTGTATAGGGGCCACACTGAAGCTTTCTTT.

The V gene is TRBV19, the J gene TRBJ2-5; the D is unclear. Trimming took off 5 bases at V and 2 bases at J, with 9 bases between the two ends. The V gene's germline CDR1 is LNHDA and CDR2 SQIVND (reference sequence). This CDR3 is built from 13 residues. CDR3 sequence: CASSDTPQETQYF. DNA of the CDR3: TGTGCCAGTAGTGACACACCGCAAGAGACCCAGTACTTC.

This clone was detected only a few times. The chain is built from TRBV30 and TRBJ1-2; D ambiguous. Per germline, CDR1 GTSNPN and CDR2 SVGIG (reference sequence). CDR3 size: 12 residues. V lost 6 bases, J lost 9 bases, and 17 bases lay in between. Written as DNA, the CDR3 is TGTGCCTGTTATTCTCGAGGAAGGAGCTACACCTTC. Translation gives CACYSRGRSYTF.

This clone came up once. The CDR3 sequence: CASSNTPSGGLFF. CDR3 nucleotide sequence: TGTGCCAGCAGTAACACCCCTAGCGGGGGGCTGTTCTTC. The chain uses TRBV6-2 or TRBV6-3 and TRBJ2-1; 11 bases map to TRBD2. The germline CDR1 and CDR2 sequences are MNHEY and SVGEGT. CDR3 length: 13 residues. With V trimmed by 5 bases and J by 15 bases, 9 bases remained unmatched.